The rows below give T cell receptor beta chains drawn from one sample of a study of T cells after yellow fever vaccination. MiXCR, applied by TCRdb to the 5' RACE reads, yields one record per CDR3 protein. The sample has under 550,000 distinct CDR3 sequences, about a fifth seen once. The specimen was PBMCs, collected roughly 20 days after the first yellow fever vaccination. All receptors come from a man aged 18-30 years who received the YFV17D yellow fever vaccine. Each CDR3 is given with its conserved first and last residue. Fields, in order: CDR3 protein, V gene.

CASSLPPGLASSEQYF TRBV28
CASSQNHQETQYF TRBV14
CASSPPANSPLHF TRBV18
CASSLDIGGSYNSPLHF TRBV5-1
CATSVEGWYGYTF TRBV24-1
CASSSGTSGDEQFF TRBV7-6
CASSESFGVGIPLHF TRBV10-2
CASSHPNWGVHEQYF TRBV11-2
CASSSHPSTGPYNEQFF TRBV7-2
CASFLAGATYNEQFF TRBV5-1
CASSPNGRANIQYF TRBV18
CSATPTGTTDTQYF TRBV20-1
CASSWDGTRAQYF TRBV5-6
CASRGTGWGPQHF TRBV6-1
CASSPAGTGVVNIQYF TRBV6-1
CASSFRAVQETQYF TRBV7-2
CASRAPGSGANVLTF TRBV12-3/TRBV12-4
CASSQDRRGVGAGYTF TRBV4-3
CASSYWRRDERETQYF TRBV6-5
CASSVGGTKETQYF TRBV9
CSARSSGGVNSPLHF TRBV20-1
CAISADRSRTYNEQFF TRBV10-3
CARSNGADNIGANVLTF TRBV2
CASSVAPDSILAKNIQYF TRBV2
CASSLVWGFTGNQPQHF TRBV7-8
CSVAWTGGEPQHF TRBV29-1
CASSQTRGETQYF TRBV4-2
CASSLELGGYTF TRBV5-1
CASSLFIRDEGTEAFF TRBV5-1
CASSQDRAGYEQYF TRBV4-3
CASSGEEAITDTQYF TRBV6-1
CASNRGGGYEQYF TRBV12-3/TRBV12-4
CSVDRADNEQFF TRBV29-1
CASAKGVGETQYF TRBV4-1
CASSSPLGIRNTEAFF TRBV19
CSAIDRGDTGELFF TRBV20-1
CASRAGLYNEQFF TRBV7-9
CASSRPSTDTQYF TRBV6-1
CASSYWDTQYF TRBV12-3/TRBV12-4
CASSYPTETYEQYF TRBV6-5
CASSWGTGGFEDTQYF TRBV5-1
CATSPRFGTEAFF TRBV15
CASSLSSGYTF TRBV5-4
CASGYLAGVGDTQYF TRBV12-3/TRBV12-4
CASSRRDRGYTF TRBV6-2/TRBV6-3
CSAPGLAGAVDTQYF TRBV20-1
CSATLATSTDTQYF TRBV20-1
CASSSISAGGHEQFF TRBV5-6